Following are 5 T cell receptor beta chains from one sample sequenced in a study of shared clonotypes between healthy human individuals. The table came from immunoSEQ multiplex PCR; TCRdb's copy has only in-frame clones and leaves some out. There are fewer than 1.4 million clones in the sample; 70% to 80% occur only once, and roughly 0.55% lies in the top ten. The sequenced sample was memory CD4+ T cells from PBMCs. Specified subset: CD45RA-negative fraction. Source of these receptors: a young man in good health. Some clones in this sample may be carry-over from other donors' samples.

V and J are TRBV10-3 and TRBJ1-5; the D gene is possibly TRBD1 (5 bases). The germline gives CDR1 ENHRY, CDR2 SYGVKD. The CDR3 totals 18 residues. The germline V and J ends were trimmed by 0 bases and 0 bases, with 15 bases remaining between them. CDR3 loop: CAISESRLGQNSNQPQHF. CDR3 DNA: TGTGCCATCAGTGAGTCGCGACTGGGGCAAAATAGCAATCAGCCCCAGCATTTT.

The chain recombines TRBV5-4 with TRBJ2-2; D remains unclear. Between the trimmed V and J ends, which lost 4 bases and 4 bases, there was a span of 14 bases. The CDR3 consists of 15 residues. Per the germline V gene, CDR1 is SGHNT and CDR2 is YYREEE (reference sequence). The DNA of the CDR3 is TGTGCCAGCAGCCAAGATCAATCCCGCACCGGGGAGCTGTTTTTT. This encodes CASSQDQSRTGELFF.

The J gene is TRBJ1-2, the V gene TRBV28, with D possibly TRBD1 on 5 matching bases. The CDR3 totals 12 residues. Trimming left V 4 bases short and J 7 bases short, with 10 bases between. Germline V gives CDR1 MDHEN, CDR2 SYDVKM. The CDR3 spells CASSSPDSGYTF. As DNA, the CDR3 is TGTGCCAGCAGTTCCCCCGACAGTGGCTACACCTTC.

The chain couples TRBV18 to TRBJ2-7; D is ambiguous. The ends were cut back, 6 bases at V and 4 bases at J, with 10 bases in the middle. From germline, CDR1 is KGHSH and CDR2 LQKENI. The CDR3 contains 12 residues. The CDR3 DNA follows: TGTGCCAGCTCCCTCCTATTATACGAGCAGTACTTC. Residues: CASSLLLYEQYF.

The J gene is TRBJ2-1, the V gene TRBV28, with 8 bases lining up with TRBD2. The CDR3 has 16 amino acids. CDR1 MDHEN and CDR2 SYDVKM come from the germline V gene. V lost 4 bases, J lost 1 base, and 6 bases stayed unmatched. The CDR3 reads CASSSRLARSYNEQFF. CDR3 coding DNA: TGTGCCAGCAGTTCTAGACTAGCGCGGTCCTACAATGAGCAGTTCTTC.